The T cell receptor (beta chain) under discussion was sequenced for a study of tumor T cells in aggressive B-cell lymphoma. The V end lost 4 bases, the J end lost 7 bases, and 17 bases lay between the germline ends. The CDR3 has 14 residues. CDR1 is MNHEY and CDR2 is SVGAGI in the germline V gene. The assay was immunoSEQ multiplex PCR, and TCRdb's table has in-frame clones only and misses some. In the table there are roughly 5,200 clones, 90% to 95% of which are singletons. The rearrangement links TRBV6-5 to TRBJ2-7, with D possibly TRBD1 on 5 matching bases. The sequence derives from an adult with diffuse large B cell lymphoma. Sequenced material: tumor tissue. In DNA, the CDR3 is TGTGCCAGCAGTTTCAACCGAGACAGCCGAGAGCAGTACTTC. Its protein is CASSFNRDSREQYF.